The sequence of this TCR beta chain was determined in a study of cytomegalovirus exposure and HLA in healthy donors. General study findings and limits: According to the study, around 160 TCR beta chains were cytomegalovirus-associated.

The primer mix had 60 Vbeta and 13 Jbeta primers. Some clones are missing from TCRdb's copy, which holds only in-frame ones; the method was immunoSEQ multiplex PCR. The sample holds 110,000 to 150,000 clones; around a tenth are singletons and the top ten take less than 2%. The CDR3 consists of 14 residues. V was clipped by 0 bases and J by 8 bases, with 14 bases between them. Germline values: CDR1 SGHRS, CDR2 YFSETQ. This clone was seen only a few times. What it binds is not known. The receptor's source is a man aged 45-60 years in good health and CMV-seronegative. V and J are TRBV5-1 and TRBJ1-1; weak D call: TRBD1 (5 bases). The sample taken for sequencing was PBMCs. The CDR3 here is CASSLEAGTTEAFF. CDR3 in DNA: TGCGCCAGCAGCTTGGAGGCAGGGACTACGGAAGCTTTCTTT.